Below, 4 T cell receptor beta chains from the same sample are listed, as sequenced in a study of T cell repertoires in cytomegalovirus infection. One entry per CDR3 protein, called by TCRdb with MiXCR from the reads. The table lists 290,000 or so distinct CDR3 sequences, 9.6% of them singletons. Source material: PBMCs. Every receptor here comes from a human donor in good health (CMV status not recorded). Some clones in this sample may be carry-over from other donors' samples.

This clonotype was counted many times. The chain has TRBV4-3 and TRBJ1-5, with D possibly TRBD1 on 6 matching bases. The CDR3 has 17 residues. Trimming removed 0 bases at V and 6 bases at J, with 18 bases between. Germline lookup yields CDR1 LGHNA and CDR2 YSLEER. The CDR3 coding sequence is TGCGCCAGCAGCCAAGATGCGGGACACGGAGGGGGTCAGCCCCAGCATTTT. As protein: CASSQDAGHGGGQPQHF.

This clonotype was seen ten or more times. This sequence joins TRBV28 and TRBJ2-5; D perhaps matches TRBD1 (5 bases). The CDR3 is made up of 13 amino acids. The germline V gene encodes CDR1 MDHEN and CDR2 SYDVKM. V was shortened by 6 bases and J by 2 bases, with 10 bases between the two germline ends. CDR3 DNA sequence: TGTGCCAGCAGCTTAGGACATCAAGAGACCCAGTACTTC. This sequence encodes CASSLGHQETQYF. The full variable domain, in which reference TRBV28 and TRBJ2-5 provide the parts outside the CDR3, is DVKVTQSSRYLVKRTGEKVFLECVQDMDHENMFWYRQDPGLGLRLIYFSYDVKMKEKGDIPEGYSVSREKKERFSLILESASTNQTSMYLCASSLGHQETQYFGPGTRLLVL.

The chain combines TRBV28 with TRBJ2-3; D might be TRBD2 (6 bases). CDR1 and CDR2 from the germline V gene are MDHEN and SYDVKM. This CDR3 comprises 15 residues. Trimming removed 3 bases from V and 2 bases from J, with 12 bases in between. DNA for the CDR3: TGTGCCAGCAGTTTCGAGACTAGAAACACAGATACGCAGTATTTT. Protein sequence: CASSFETRNTDTQYF. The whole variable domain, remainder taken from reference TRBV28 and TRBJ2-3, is DVKVTQSSRYLVKRTGEKVFLECVQDMDHENMFWYRQDPGLGLRLIYFSYDVKMKEKGDIPEGYSVSREKKERFSLILESASTNQTSMYLCASSFETRNTDTQYFGPGTRLTVL.

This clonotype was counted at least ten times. This CDR3 reads CSARDPGGIRGYTF. CDR3 in DNA: TGCAGTGCTAGAGATCCGGGGGGCATACGGGGCTACACCTTC. The rearrangement joins TRBV20-1 to TRBJ1-2, with D possibly matching TRBD1 (6 bases). Looked up from germline, CDR1 is DFQATT and CDR2 is SNEGSKA (reference sequence). The CDR3 is 14 amino acids. Trimming left V 0 bases short and J 8 bases short, with 16 bases between.